The source of this TCR beta chain is a study of neurological immune-mediated disorders. Study conclusions and caveats: Levels of TCR clonal expansion peaked in HTLV-1-associated myelopathy and reached their lowest in multiple sclerosis, under those of healthy controls.

Noted time point: technical triplicate 3. The CDR3 contains 14 residues. Trimming took off 3 bases at V and 7 bases at J, with 10 bases between the two ends. The V gene's germline CDR1 is SGHTA and CDR2 FQGNSA. This clonotype came up many times. Its antigen is not known. TCRdb re-called the 5' RACE reads through MiXCR, storing one row per CDR3 protein. The sample lists 25,000 to 30,000 distinct CDR3 sequences, roughly a sixth occurring once. The specimen was CD4+ T cells from blood. The gene calls are TRBV7-2 and TRBJ1-6; D gene ambiguous. The TCR was taken from a female donor with HTLV-1-associated myelopathy (HAM/TSP). The CDR3 DNA sequence: TGTGCCAGCAGCTTCCCACGGCAGAATTCACCCCTCCACTTT. This codes for CASSFPRQNSPLHF.